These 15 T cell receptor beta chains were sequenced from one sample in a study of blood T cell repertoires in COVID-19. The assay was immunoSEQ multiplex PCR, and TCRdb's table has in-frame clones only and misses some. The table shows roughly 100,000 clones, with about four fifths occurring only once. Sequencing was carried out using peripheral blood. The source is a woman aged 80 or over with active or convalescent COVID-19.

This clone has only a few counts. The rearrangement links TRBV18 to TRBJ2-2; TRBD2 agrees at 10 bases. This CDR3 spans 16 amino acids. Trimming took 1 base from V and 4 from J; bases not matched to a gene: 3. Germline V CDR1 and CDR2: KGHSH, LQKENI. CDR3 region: CASSPQAGGTTGELFF. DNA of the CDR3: TGTGCCAGCTCACCACAAGCGGGAGGGACCACCGGGGAGCTGTTTTTT.

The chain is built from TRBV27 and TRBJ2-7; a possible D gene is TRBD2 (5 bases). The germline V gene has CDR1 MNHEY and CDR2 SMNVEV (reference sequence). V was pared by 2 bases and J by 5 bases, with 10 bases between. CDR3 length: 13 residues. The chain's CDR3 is CASSLAGSHEQYF. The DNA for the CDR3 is TGTGCCAGCAGTTTAGCGGGTAGCCACGAGCAGTACTTC.

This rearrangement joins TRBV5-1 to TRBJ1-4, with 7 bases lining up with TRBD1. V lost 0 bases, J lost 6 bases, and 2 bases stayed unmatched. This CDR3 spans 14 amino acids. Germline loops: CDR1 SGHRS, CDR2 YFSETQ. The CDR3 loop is CASSLGQGDEKLFF. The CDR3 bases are TGCGCCAGCAGCTTGGGACAGGGTGATGAAAAACTGTTTTTT. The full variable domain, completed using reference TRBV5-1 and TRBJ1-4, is KAGVTQTPRYLIKTRGQQVTLSCSPISGHRSVSWYQQTPGQGLQFLFEYFSETQRNKGNFPGRFSGRQFSNSRSEMNVSTLELGDSALYLCASSLGQGDEKLFFGSGTQLSVL.

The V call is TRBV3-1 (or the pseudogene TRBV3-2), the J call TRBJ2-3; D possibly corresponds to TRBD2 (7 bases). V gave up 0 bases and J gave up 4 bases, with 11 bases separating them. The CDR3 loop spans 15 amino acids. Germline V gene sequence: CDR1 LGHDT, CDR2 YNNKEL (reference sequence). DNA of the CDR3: TGTGCCAGCAGCCAAGATCGGGGGGCCGCAGATACGCAGTATTTT. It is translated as CASSQDRGAADTQYF.

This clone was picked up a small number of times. CDR3 nucleotides: TGTGCCAGCAGTGAGGAGGGGGCTAGCACAGATACGCAGTATTTT. It yields the protein CASSEEGASTDTQYF. This chain links TRBV6-4 with TRBJ2-3; the D gene is possibly TRBD1 (7 bases). The CDR3 totals 15 residues. The V end lost 3 bases, the J end lost 0 bases, and 10 bases lay between the germline ends. Germline V CDR1 and CDR2: MRHNA, SNTAGT.

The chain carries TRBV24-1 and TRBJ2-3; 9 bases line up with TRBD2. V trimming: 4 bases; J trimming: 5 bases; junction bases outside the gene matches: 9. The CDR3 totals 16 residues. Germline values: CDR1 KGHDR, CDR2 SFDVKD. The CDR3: CATSDRAGGLVDTQYF. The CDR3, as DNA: TGTGCCACCAGTGACAGAGCGGGAGGACTGGTAGATACGCAGTATTTT.

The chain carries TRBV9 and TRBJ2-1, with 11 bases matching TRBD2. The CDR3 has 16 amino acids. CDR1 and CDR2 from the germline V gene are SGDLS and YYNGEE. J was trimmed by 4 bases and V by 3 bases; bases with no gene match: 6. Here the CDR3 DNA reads TGTGCCAGCAGCGCTCCGGGACTAGCGGTTTACAATGAGCAGTTCTTC. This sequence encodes CASSAPGLAVYNEQFF.

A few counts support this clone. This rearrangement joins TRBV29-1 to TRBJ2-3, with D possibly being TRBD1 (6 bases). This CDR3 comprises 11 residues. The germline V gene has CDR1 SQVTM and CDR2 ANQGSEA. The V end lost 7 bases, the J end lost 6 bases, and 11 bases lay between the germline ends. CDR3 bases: TGCAGCGGTACCCAGGGGGATACGCAGTATTTT. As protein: CSGTQGDTQYF.

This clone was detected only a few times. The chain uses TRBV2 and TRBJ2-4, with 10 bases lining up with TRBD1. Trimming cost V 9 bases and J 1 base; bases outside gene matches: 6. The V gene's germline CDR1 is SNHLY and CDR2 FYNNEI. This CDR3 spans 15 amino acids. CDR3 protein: CASTGTGDAKNIQYF. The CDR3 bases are TGTGCCAGTACCGGGACAGGGGATGCCAAAAACATTCAGTACTTC.

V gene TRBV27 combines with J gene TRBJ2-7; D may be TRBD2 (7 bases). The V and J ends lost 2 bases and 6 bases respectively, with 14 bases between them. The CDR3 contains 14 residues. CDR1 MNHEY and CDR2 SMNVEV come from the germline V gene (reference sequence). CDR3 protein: CASSLEGGLREQYF. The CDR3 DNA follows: TGTGCCAGCAGTTTAGAGGGGGGGTTGCGCGAGCAGTACTTC.

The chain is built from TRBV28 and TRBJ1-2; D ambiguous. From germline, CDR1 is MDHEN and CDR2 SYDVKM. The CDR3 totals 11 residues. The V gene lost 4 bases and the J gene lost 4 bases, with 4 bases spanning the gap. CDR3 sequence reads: CASSSRYGYTF. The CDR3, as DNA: TGTGCCAGCAGTTCCCGCTATGGCTACACCTTC.

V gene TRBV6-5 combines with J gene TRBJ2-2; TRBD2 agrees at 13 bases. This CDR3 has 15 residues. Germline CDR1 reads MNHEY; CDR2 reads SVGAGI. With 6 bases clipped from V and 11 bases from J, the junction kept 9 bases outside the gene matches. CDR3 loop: CASSRGLAGVRELFF. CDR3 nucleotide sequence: TGTGCCAGCAGCCGCGGACTAGCGGGAGTCCGAGAGCTGTTTTTT.

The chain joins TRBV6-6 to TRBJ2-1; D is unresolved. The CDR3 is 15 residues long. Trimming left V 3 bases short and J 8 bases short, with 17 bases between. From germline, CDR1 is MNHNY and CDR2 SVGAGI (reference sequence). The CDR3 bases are TGTGCCAGCAGTTATAGCATTATCCTCGATCATGAGCAGTTCTTC. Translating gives CASSYSIILDHEQFF.

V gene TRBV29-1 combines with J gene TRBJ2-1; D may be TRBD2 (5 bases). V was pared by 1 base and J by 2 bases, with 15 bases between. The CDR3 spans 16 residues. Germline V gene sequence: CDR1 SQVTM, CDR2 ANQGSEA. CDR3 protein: CSVEGPERQTYNEQFF. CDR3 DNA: TGCAGCGTTGAAGGGCCGGAGCGGCAGACCTACAATGAGCAGTTCTTC.

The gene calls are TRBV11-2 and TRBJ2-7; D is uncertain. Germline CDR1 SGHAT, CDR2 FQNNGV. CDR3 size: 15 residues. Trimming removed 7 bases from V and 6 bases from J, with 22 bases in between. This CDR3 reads CASIPGDVLGSEQYF. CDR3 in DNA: TGTGCCAGCATACCCGGAGATGTCCTGGGTAGCGAGCAGTACTTC.